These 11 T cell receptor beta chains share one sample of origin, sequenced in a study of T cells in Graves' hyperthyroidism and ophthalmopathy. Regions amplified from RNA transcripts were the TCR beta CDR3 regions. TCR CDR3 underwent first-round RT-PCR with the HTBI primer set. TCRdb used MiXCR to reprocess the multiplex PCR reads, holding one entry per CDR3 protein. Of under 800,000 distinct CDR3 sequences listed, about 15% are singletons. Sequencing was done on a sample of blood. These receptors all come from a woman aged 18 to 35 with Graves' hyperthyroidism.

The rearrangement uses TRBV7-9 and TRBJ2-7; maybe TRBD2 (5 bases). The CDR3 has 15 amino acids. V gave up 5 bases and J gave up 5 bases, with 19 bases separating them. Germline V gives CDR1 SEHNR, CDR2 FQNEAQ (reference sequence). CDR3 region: CASSAILAIIDEQYF. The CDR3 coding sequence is TGTGCCAGCAGCGCAATTCTAGCTATCATCGACGAGCAGTACTTC.

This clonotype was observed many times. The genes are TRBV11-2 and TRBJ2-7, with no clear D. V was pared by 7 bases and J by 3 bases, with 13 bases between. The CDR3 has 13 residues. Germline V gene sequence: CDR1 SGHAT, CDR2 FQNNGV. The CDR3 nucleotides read TGTGCCAGCACCCTGAGTCCCTTCTACGAGCAGTACTTC. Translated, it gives CASTLSPFYEQYF.

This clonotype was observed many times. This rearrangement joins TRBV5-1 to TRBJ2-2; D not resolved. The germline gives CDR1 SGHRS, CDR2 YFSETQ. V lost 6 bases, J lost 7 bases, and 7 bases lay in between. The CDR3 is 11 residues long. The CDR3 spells CASKLGGELFF. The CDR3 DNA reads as TGCGCCAGCAAGTTGGGCGGGGAGCTGTTTTTT. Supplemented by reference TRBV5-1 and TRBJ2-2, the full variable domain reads KAGVTQTPRYLIKTRGQQVTLSCSPISGHRSVSWYQQTPGQGLQFLFEYFSETQRNKGNFPGRFSGRQFSNSRSEMNVSTLELGDSALYLCASKLGGELFFGEGSRLTVL.

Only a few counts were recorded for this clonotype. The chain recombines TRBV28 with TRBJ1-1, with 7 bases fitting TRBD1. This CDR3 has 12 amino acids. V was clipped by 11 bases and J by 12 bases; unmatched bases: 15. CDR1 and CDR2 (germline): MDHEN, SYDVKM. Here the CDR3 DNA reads TGTGCCGTCAGCCCCAGGGGGGGTAGCTCTTTCTTT. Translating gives CAVSPRGGSSFF.

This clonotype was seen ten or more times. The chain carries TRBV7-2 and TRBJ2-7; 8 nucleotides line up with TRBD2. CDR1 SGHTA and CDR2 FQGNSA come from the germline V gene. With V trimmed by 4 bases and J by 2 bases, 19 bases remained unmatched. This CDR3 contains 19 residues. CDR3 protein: CASSSTPRPGLGPPYEQYF. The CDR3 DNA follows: TGTGCCAGCAGCTCTACCCCTCGTCCGGGACTAGGACCCCCCTACGAGCAGTACTTC.

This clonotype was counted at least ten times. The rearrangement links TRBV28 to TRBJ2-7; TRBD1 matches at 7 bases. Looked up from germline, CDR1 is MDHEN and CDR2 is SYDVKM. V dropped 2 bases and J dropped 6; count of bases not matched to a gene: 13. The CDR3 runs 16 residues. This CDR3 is CASSLIGRGYAREQYF. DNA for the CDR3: TGTGCCAGCAGTTTAATCGGCAGGGGGTACGCCCGCGAGCAGTACTTC.

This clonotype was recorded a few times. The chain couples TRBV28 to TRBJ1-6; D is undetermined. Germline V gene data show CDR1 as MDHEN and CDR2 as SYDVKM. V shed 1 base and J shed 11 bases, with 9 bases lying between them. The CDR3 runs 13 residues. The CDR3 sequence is CASSLLWNPPLHF. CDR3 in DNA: TGTGCCAGCAGTTTATTGTGGAATCCACCCCTCCACTTT. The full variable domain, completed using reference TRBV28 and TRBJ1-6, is DVKVTQSSRYLVKRTGEKVFLECVQDMDHENMFWYRQDPGLGLRLIYFSYDVKMKEKGDIPEGYSVSREKKERFSLILESASTNQTSMYLCASSLLWNPPLHFGNGTRLTVT.

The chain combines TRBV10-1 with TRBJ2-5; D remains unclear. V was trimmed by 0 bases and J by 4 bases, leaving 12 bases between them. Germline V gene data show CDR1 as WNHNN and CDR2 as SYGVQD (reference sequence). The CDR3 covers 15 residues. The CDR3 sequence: CASSESTADLETQYF. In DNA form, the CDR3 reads TGCGCCAGCAGTGAGTCGACCGCCGACCTAGAGACCCAGTACTTC.

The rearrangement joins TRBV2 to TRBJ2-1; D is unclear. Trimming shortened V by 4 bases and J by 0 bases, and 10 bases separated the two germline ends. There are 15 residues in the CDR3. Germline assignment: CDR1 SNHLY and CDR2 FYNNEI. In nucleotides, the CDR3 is TGTGCCAGCAGTGTCTCTTTTAGCTCCTACAATGAGCAGTTCTTC. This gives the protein CASSVSFSSYNEQFF.

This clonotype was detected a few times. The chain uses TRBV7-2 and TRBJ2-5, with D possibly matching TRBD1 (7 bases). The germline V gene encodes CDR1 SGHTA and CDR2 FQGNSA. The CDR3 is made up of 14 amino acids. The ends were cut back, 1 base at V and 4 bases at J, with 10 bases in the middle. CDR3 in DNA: TGTGCCAGCAGCTTAGACCAGGGGGGAGAGACCCAGTACTTC. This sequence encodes CASSLDQGGETQYF.

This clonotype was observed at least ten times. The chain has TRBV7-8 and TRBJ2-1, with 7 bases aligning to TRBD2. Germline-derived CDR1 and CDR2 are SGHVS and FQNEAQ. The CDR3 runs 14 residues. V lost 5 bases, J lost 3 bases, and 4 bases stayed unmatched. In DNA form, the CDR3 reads TGTGCCAGCAGCCGGGAGGCCAGCTACAATGAGCAGTTCTTC. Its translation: CASSREASYNEQFF.